This T cell receptor beta chain originates from a study of CDR3 diversity in severe acne. This clonotype has more than one count but fewer than ten. One end of the junction fails to match germline, which may point to a read error. TCRdb recomputed calls from the PCR reads with MiXCR, one row per CDR3 protein. The sample holds about 84,000 distinct CDR3 sequences, under 60% seen once. The CDR3 totals 15 residues. Germline CDR1 SEHNR, CDR2 FQNEAQ (reference sequence). The J gene is TRBJ2-7, the V gene TRBV7-9, with TRBD2 matching over 8 bases. Sequencing was carried out using blood. The sequence came from a male donor in good health, without acne. The CDR3 region has the DNA TGTGCCAGCAGTTTAGGCACTAGCGGAACCTACGAGCAGTACTTC. As protein: CASSLGTSGTYEQYF.